Listed here are 18 T cell receptor beta chains from one sample, sequenced in a study of control samples from healthy donors and cancer patients. Sequencing used immunoSEQ multiplex PCR; TCRdb keeps in-frame clones, though not all of them. The profile covers about 110,000 clones, with 90% appearing a single time and under 4.5% taken by the ten largest. Sequencing was carried out using blood. These receptors were obtained from a human donor in good health. The donor label of this sample is uncertain.

V usage is TRBV24-1 and J usage is TRBJ1-5; D is perhaps TRBD1 (5 bases). CDR1 and CDR2 (germline): KGHDR, SFDVKD. CDR3 length equals 14 residues. V lost 7 bases to trimming and J lost 0 bases, with 9 bases between them. The CDR3 is CATSRQSSNQPQHF. For the CDR3, the DNA is TGTGCCACCAGCCGACAGTCTAGCAATCAGCCCCAGCATTTT.

Comment on this clone: Other DNA sequences in the same sample also yield this CDR3. The rearrangement uses TRBV18 and TRBJ2-3; D gene uncertain. V lost 6 bases to trimming and J lost 0 bases, with 4 bases between them. This CDR3 contains 12 residues. Germline V gene sequence: CDR1 KGHSH, CDR2 LQKENI. Here the CDR3 reads CASSPSTDTQYF. The DNA for the CDR3 is TGTGCCAGCTCCCCCAGCACAGATACGCAGTATTTT.

Only one count was recorded for this clone. The V gene is TRBV5-1, the J gene TRBJ1-2, with 9 bases that match TRBD1. Germline lookup yields CDR1 SGHRS and CDR2 YFSETQ. J lost 7 bases, V lost 4 bases, and 17 bases had no gene match. The CDR3 sequence is 17 residues long. CDR3 amino acids: CASSLWTGEETSTGYTF. In DNA, the CDR3 is TGCGCCAGCAGCCTATGGACAGGGGAGGAGACTTCCACTGGCTACACCTTC.

The V call is TRBV15, the J call TRBJ1-1; 7 bases align to TRBD1. CDR1 LNHNV and CDR2 YYDKDF come from the germline V gene (reference sequence). This CDR3 contains 19 residues. Trimming cost V 8 bases and J 0 bases; bases outside gene matches: 21. CDR3 in amino acids: CATLAGGGEGPIMNTEAFF. The CDR3 nucleotides read TGTGCCACCTTGGCCGGAGGGGGCGAGGGTCCCATCATGAACACTGAAGCTTTCTTT.

The chain uses TRBV5-1 and TRBJ2-1; D is perhaps TRBD2 (7 bases). Germline values: CDR1 SGHRS, CDR2 YFSETQ. Trimming left V 3 bases short and J 7 bases short, with 14 bases between. This CDR3 region has 14 residues. CDR3 region: CASSYGGQLNEQFF. The CDR3 DNA sequence: TGCGCCAGCAGCTACGGGGGGCAGTTAAATGAGCAGTTCTTC.

This clone was counted only a few times. The chain employs TRBV11-2 and TRBJ2-1; D not resolved. Trimming left V 0 bases short and J 5 bases short, with 8 bases between. Germline V gives CDR1 SGHAT, CDR2 FQNNGV. This CDR3 has 14 residues. The CDR3 is CASSLEVGNNEQFF. The CDR3 bases are TGTGCCAGCAGCTTAGAAGTCGGAAACAATGAGCAGTTCTTC. Looking up the rest from reference TRBV11-2 and TRBJ2-1 gives the full variable domain: EAGVAQSPRYKIIEKRQSVAFWCNPISGHATLYWYQQILGQGPKLLIQFQNNGVVDDSQLPKDRFSAERLKGVDSTLKIQPAKLEDSAVYLCASSLEVGNNEQFFGPGTRLTVL.

The rearrangement links TRBV30 to TRBJ1-1; no firm D call. The CDR3 consists of 11 residues. The V and J ends lost 2 bases and 10 bases respectively, with 11 bases between them. Germline V gene lookup returns CDR1 GTSNPN and CDR2 SVGIG (reference sequence). CDR3 sequence (DNA): TGTGCCTGGAGTCCCTCGGGAGTAGCTTTCTTT. Translating gives CAWSPSGVAFF.

The rearrangement joins TRBV3-1 (or the pseudogene TRBV3-2) to TRBJ2-3; D may be TRBD1 or TRBD2 (5 bases each). This CDR3 is built from 16 residues. Germline V gene data show CDR1 as LGHDT and CDR2 as YNNKEL (reference sequence). The V gene lost 6 bases and the J gene lost 4 bases, with 20 bases spanning the gap. CDR3 DNA sequence: TGTGCCAGCAGTCCTCTGTGGGGGTCCCGATCAGATACGCAGTATTTT. It yields the protein CASSPLWGSRSDTQYF.

The chain joins TRBV5-1 to TRBJ1-1; TRBD1 agrees at 7 bases. Germline V CDR1 and CDR2: SGHRS, YFSETQ. Unmatched junction bases numbered 5, after V lost 3 bases and J lost 0 bases. The CDR3 spans 15 residues. This chain's CDR3 is CASSSGQTLNTEAFF. The CDR3 nucleotides read TGCGCCAGCAGCTCGGGACAGACGTTGAACACTGAAGCTTTCTTT.

The rearrangement joins TRBV4-3 to TRBJ2-5, with D tentatively TRBD1 (6 bases). V lost 5 bases and J 5 bases, leaving 12 bases between the germline ends. This CDR3 region has 13 residues. Looked up from germline, CDR1 is LGHNA and CDR2 is YSLEER. The chain's CDR3 is CASSTGQWETQYF. The CDR3 nucleotides read TGCGCCAGCAGCACCGGACAGTGGGAGACCCAGTACTTC.

This rearrangement joins TRBV23-1 to TRBJ2-7; TRBD1 agrees at 8 bases. TRBV23-1 is an open reading frame, and its role is uncertain. V lost 4 bases and J lost 2; bases outside the gene matches: 13. The CDR3 consists of 17 residues. In DNA, the CDR3 is TGCGCCAGCAGTCCTTATTCCCAGGGGGCGCGAGCCTACGAGCAGTACTTC. It encodes CASSPYSQGARAYEQYF.

The rearrangement uses TRBV5-1 and TRBJ2-1, with 13 positions matching TRBD2. CDR1 and CDR2 (germline): SGHRS, YFSETQ. With V trimmed by 4 bases and J by 9 bases, 7 bases remained unmatched. The CDR3 has 15 amino acids. Here the CDR3 reads CASSPGLAGKGEQFF. In DNA form, the CDR3 reads TGCGCCAGCAGCCCGGGACTAGCGGGGAAGGGTGAGCAGTTCTTC.

The rearrangement uses TRBV5-4 and TRBJ1-4; D is possibly TRBD1 (6 bases). Looked up from germline, CDR1 is SGHNT and CDR2 is YYREEE (reference sequence). There are 15 residues in the CDR3. V shed 0 bases and J shed 8 bases, with 14 bases lying between them. This CDR3 is CASSLGRGQGEKLFF. CDR3 coding DNA: TGTGCCAGCAGCTTGGGGCGGGGCCAGGGGGAAAAACTGTTTTTT.

This sequence joins TRBV28 and TRBJ1-5; TRBD1 matches at 9 bases. Germline V gene lookup returns CDR1 MDHEN and CDR2 SYDVKM. The ends lost 6 bases at V and 7 bases at J; junction bases unmatched: 4. The length of the CDR3 is 13 residues. The CDR3 DNA reads as TGTGCCAGCAGAGGACAGGGGAAGCAGCCCCAGCATTTT. It encodes CASRGQGKQPQHF.

This clone turned up a few times. The chain uses TRBV10-1 and TRBJ1-6; TRBD1 matches at 9 bases. This CDR3 contains 16 residues. Germline V gene lookup returns CDR1 WNHNN and CDR2 SYGVQD (reference sequence). V was pared by 0 bases and J by 10 bases, with 7 bases of the junction left unmatched. The DNA for the CDR3 is TGCGCCAGCAGTGAGTCGGGCCGACAGGGGGTCTCACCCCTCCACTTT. Translation: CASSESGRQGVSPLHF.

The chain couples TRBV10-2 to TRBJ1-3; D call uncertain. Germline V gene sequence: CDR1 WSHSY, CDR2 SAAADI. The CDR3 has 14 amino acids. Trimming stripped 4 bases from V and 4 bases from J, with 11 bases between. The CDR3 sequence is CASSGGFGGNTIYF. CDR3 bases: TGCGCCAGCAGTGGGGGATTCGGGGGAAACACCATATATTTT.

The count of this clone is one. This sample includes further DNA sequences coding for the same CDR3. The J gene is TRBJ2-7, the V gene TRBV7-9; no definite D call. The CDR3 consists of 11 residues. V was shortened by 1 base and J by 6 bases, with 4 bases between the two germline ends. Germline V gene lookup returns CDR1 SEHNR and CDR2 FQNEAQ (reference sequence). For the CDR3, the DNA is TGTGCCAGCAGCTTAGTTGGCGAGCAGTACTTC. It yields the protein CASSLVGEQYF.

V and J are TRBV6-1 and TRBJ2-1; no firm D call. This CDR3 contains 14 residues. V was shortened by 3 bases and J by 4 bases, with 10 bases between the two germline ends. Germline loops: CDR1 MNHNS, CDR2 SASEGT. The CDR3 coding sequence is TGTGCCAGCAGTGATCCCGACACTTACAATGAGCAGTTCTTC. Its translation is CASSDPDTYNEQFF.